These 20 T cell receptor beta chains were all obtained from the same sample, sequenced in a study of cytomegalovirus exposure and HLA in healthy donors. The PCR used 60 Vbeta and 13 Jbeta primers. TCRdb's copy holds only in-frame clones and misses some; the assay was immunoSEQ multiplex PCR. The sample consists of roughly 220,000 clones, roughly four fifths of them appearing once. Sequencing was carried out using PBMCs. The receptors shown here come from a woman aged 40 to 50 in good health and CMV-seronegative.

The table lists this clone with a count of one. V usage is TRBV15 and J usage is TRBJ2-7; D might be TRBD2 (5 bases). CDR1 and CDR2 from the germline V gene are LNHNV and YYDKDF (reference sequence). The V gene lost 0 bases and the J gene lost 13 bases, with 22 bases spanning the gap. The CDR3 is made up of 15 amino acids. This CDR3 reads CATSRDLGVELLSYF. The CDR3 coding sequence is TGTGCCACCAGCAGAGATCTCGGGGTGGAGCTTCTCAGTTACTTC.

The CDR3 DNA is TGTGCCAGCAGCTTGGGACAGGGACCCTACGAGCAGTACTTC. Its translation is CASSLGQGPYEQYF. The rearrangement uses TRBV5-4 and TRBJ2-7; the match to TRBD1 covers 7 bases. The CDR3 totals 14 residues. J lost 2 bases, V lost 0 bases, and 2 bases had no gene match. Germline V gene sequence: CDR1 SGHNT, CDR2 YYREEE (reference sequence).

This clone was recorded many times. The chain combines TRBV2 with TRBJ1-1; the D is unclear. The V gene lost 4 bases and the J gene lost 2 bases, with 8 bases spanning the gap. CDR3 length equals 13 residues. Germline V CDR1 and CDR2: SNHLY, FYNNEI. CDR3 DNA sequence: TGTGCCAGCAGTGCTCAACACAACACTGAAGCTTTCTTT. This codes for CASSAQHNTEAFF. Filled out from reference TRBV2 and TRBJ1-1, the complete variable domain reads EPEVTQTPSHQVTQMGQEVILRCVPISNHLYFYWYRQILGQKVEFLVSFYNNEISEKSEIFDDQFSVERPDGSNFTLKIRSTKLEDSAMYFCASSAQHNTEAFFGQGTRLTVV.

The V and J genes are TRBV7-3 and TRBJ1-1; D not certain. This CDR3 is built from 13 residues. Germline V gene lookup returns CDR1 SGHTA and CDR2 FQGTGA. V was trimmed by 4 bases and J by 6 bases, leaving 12 bases between them. The chain's CDR3 is CASSSMVPAEAFF. The DNA of the CDR3 is TGTGCCAGCAGCTCCATGGTGCCGGCTGAAGCTTTCTTT.

V is TRBV5-1 and J is TRBJ1-4; D is unclear. Trimming took 0 bases from V and 0 from J, leaving 6 bases between them. From germline, CDR1 is SGHRS and CDR2 YFSETQ. The CDR3 covers 15 residues. The CDR3 DNA is TGCGCCAGCAGCTTGGCCTACGCAACTAATGAAAAACTGTTTTTT. It yields the protein CASSLAYATNEKLFF.

This chain joins TRBV7-6 and TRBJ1-1; no clear D. The CDR3 extends over 14 amino acids. The ends were cut back, 4 bases at V and 2 bases at J, with 11 bases in the middle. CDR1 and CDR2 (germline): SGHVS, FNYEAQ. CDR3 sequence reads: CASSSGLENTEAFF. The CDR3 DNA follows: TGTGCCAGCAGCTCCGGGTTGGAAAACACTGAAGCTTTCTTT.

The table lists this clone with a few counts. Other DNA sequences in the sample encode the same CDR3. This chain joins TRBV5-1 and TRBJ1-4; the D is unclear. V was clipped by 0 bases and J by 4 bases, with 7 bases between them. Germline CDR1 SGHRS, CDR2 YFSETQ. This CDR3 is 14 amino acids long. The CDR3: CASSLGQNNEKLFF. CDR3 in DNA: TGCGCCAGCAGCTTGGGGCAGAATAATGAAAAACTGTTTTTT.

The chain is built from TRBV5-1 and TRBJ2-7; maybe TRBD1 (5 bases). Germline V gene sequence: CDR1 SGHRS, CDR2 YFSETQ. This CDR3 is built from 15 residues. V lost 1 base and J 4 bases, leaving 15 bases between the germline ends. The DNA of the CDR3 is TGCGCCAGCAGCTTGATAAGGGGCGGTCGGTACGAGCAGTACTTC. Protein sequence: CASSLIRGGRYEQYF.

The rearrangement links TRBV27 to TRBJ2-7, with TRBD2 as a possible D gene (6 bases). The V gene's germline CDR1 is MNHEY and CDR2 SMNVEV (reference sequence). The CDR3 loop spans 15 amino acids. The V gene lost 1 base and the J gene lost 0 bases, with 10 bases spanning the gap. As DNA, the CDR3 is TGTGCCAGCAGTTTATTTGGCGGGAACTCCTACGAGCAGTACTTC. Protein: CASSLFGGNSYEQYF.

With respect to this clone: Sequence at one end of the junction differs from germline and may be a read error. The chain is built from TRBV20-1 and TRBJ1-2; 8 bases fit TRBD1. The CDR3 totals 11 residues. Germline V gene lookup returns CDR1 DFQATT and CDR2 SNEGSKA (reference sequence). CDR3 residues: CRTGRDYGYTF. The CDR3 DNA reads as TGTCGGACAGGGAGGGACTATGGCTACACCTTC.

A single count supports this clone. The V gene is TRBV27, the J gene TRBJ2-1; a weak D match, TRBD1 (7 bases). Germline loops: CDR1 MNHEY, CDR2 SMNVEV (reference sequence). Trimming stripped 2 bases from V and 2 bases from J, with 13 bases between. CDR3 length: 16 amino acids. The CDR3 nucleotides are TGTGCCAGCAGTTTAAGGGGGCCTAGCGCCTACAATGAGCAGTTCTTC. Translating it yields CASSLRGPSAYNEQFF.

The chain has TRBV5-4 and TRBJ2-7; D is uncertain. This CDR3 is 15 amino acids long. V was cut by 1 base and J by 7 bases, with 18 bases left in between. Looked up from germline, CDR1 is SGHNT and CDR2 is YYREEE (reference sequence). The CDR3 loop reads CASSLRQRPIGEQYF. Here the CDR3 DNA reads TGTGCCAGCAGCTTGAGGCAGCGACCGATCGGGGAGCAGTACTTC.

V usage is TRBV7-2 and J usage is TRBJ1-2; D perhaps matches TRBD1 (6 bases). CDR3 length equals 14 residues. V lost 2 bases to trimming and J lost 7 bases, with 14 bases between them. Germline CDR1 and CDR2: SGHTA and FQGNSA. The CDR3 nucleotides read TGTGCCAGCAGCTTAAACAGGGAGGGTGGTGGCTACACCTTC. Translation: CASSLNREGGGYTF.

The chain recombines TRBV19 with TRBJ1-4; D gene unclear. CDR3 length equals 13 residues. V was cut by 9 bases and J by 8 bases, with 16 bases left in between. Germline V gene sequence: CDR1 LNHDA, CDR2 SQIVND (reference sequence). CDR3 residues: CASRLQTYEKLFF. The DNA for the CDR3 is TGTGCCAGCCGACTTCAGACGTACGAAAAACTGTTTTTT.

The chain uses TRBV2 and TRBJ1-2; D gene ambiguous. The germline gives CDR1 SNHLY, CDR2 FYNNEI. V was clipped by 3 bases and J by 4 bases, with 15 bases between them. This CDR3 region has 15 residues. CDR3 sequence (DNA): TGTGCCAGCAGTGAGGGCAGAGGCGGACTCTATGGCTACACCTTC. Translated: CASSEGRGGLYGYTF.

CDR3 bases: TGTGCCAGTAGTATAACATGGCGACTAGCTGGGGATACGCAGTATTTT. Its translation: CASSITWRLAGDTQYF. The chain employs TRBV19 and TRBJ2-3; TRBD2 matches 7 bases. J gave up 6 bases and V 2 bases, and 11 bases lay outside the gene matches. The CDR3 runs to 16 residues. Per the germline V gene, CDR1 is LNHDA and CDR2 is SQIVND (reference sequence).

J is TRBJ1-2 and V is TRBV5-4; a weak D match, TRBD1 (6 bases). Germline CDR1 SGHNT, CDR2 YYREEE (reference sequence). The CDR3 runs 14 residues. Trimming shortened V by 0 bases and J by 2 bases, and 8 bases separated the two germline ends. CDR3 loop: CASSLVQGNYGYTF. The CDR3 coding sequence is TGTGCCAGCAGCTTGGTTCAGGGGAACTATGGCTACACCTTC.

The genes are TRBV29-1 and TRBJ2-7, with 10 nucleotides matching TRBD2. Trimming cost V 7 bases and J 2 bases; bases outside gene matches: 5. CDR3 length: 13 residues. CDR1 SQVTM and CDR2 ANQGSEA come from the germline V gene. The chain's CDR3 is CSASAGGPYEQYF. The CDR3 bases are TGCAGCGCATCAGCGGGAGGGCCCTACGAGCAGTACTTC.

CDR3 sequence: CASSLGGQAADTQYF. CDR3 bases: TGTGCCAGCAGCCTCGGCGGACAGGCCGCCGATACGCAGTATTTT. This chain uses TRBV7-7 with TRBJ2-3, with TRBD1 identical over 7 bases. Unmatched junction bases numbered 11, after V lost 5 bases and J lost 6 bases. The CDR3 runs to 15 residues. The germline gives CDR1 SSHAT, CDR2 FNYEAQ (reference sequence). The full variable domain, rest sourced from reference TRBV7-7 and TRBJ2-3, is GAGVSQSPRYKVTKRGQDVTLRCDPISSHATLYWYQQALGQGPEFLTYFNYEAQPDKSGLPSDRFSAERPEGSISTLTIQRTEQRDSAMYRCASSLGGQAADTQYFGPGTRLTVL.

The chain couples TRBV5-5 to TRBJ2-1; weak D call: TRBD2 (5 bases). V was clipped by 4 bases and J by 2 bases, with 22 bases between them. This CDR3 is built from 18 residues. The germline gives CDR1 SGHKS, CDR2 YYEKEE (reference sequence). The CDR3 protein is CASSPTWGTSGPYNEQFF. Written as DNA, the CDR3 is TGTGCCAGCAGCCCCACATGGGGAACCAGCGGCCCCTACAATGAGCAGTTCTTC.